In its sample, the clone carrying this TCR beta chain was seen a few times. Its antigen is still unknown. The data were obtained in a study of T-cell memory formation after mild COVID-19. Background on the study: TCR clustering was largely donor specific.

MiXCR, applied by TCRdb to the 5' RACE reads, yields one record per CDR3 protein. Of roughly 110,000 distinct CDR3 sequences listed, 15% to 20% are singletons. Study-wide results and caveats: CD4+ bias marked clones expanding day 15 to 37, unlike balanced contracting clones. The finding that pre-infection memory included some responding clones suggested that cross-reactive memory joined. Mainly CM and EM harbored the contracting CD4+ clones; mainly EMRA harbored the CD8+ ones.

The CDR3 consists of 14 residues. CDR1 DFQATT and CDR2 SNEGSKA come from the germline V gene (reference sequence). V lost 4 bases and J 3 bases, leaving 16 bases between the germline ends. This chain joins TRBV20-1 and TRBJ2-7; D is possibly TRBD1 or TRBD2 (6 bases each). The specimen sequenced was PBMCs or a T cell subset sorted from them (not recorded which). This sequence originates from an adult woman who had mild COVID-19 (a few samples of this study predate the infection). Cell type and time point are not known. CDR3 sequence reads: CSAKRGEESYEQYF. In DNA form, the CDR3 reads TGCAGTGCTAAGAGGGGGGAGGAGAGCTACGAGCAGTACTTC.